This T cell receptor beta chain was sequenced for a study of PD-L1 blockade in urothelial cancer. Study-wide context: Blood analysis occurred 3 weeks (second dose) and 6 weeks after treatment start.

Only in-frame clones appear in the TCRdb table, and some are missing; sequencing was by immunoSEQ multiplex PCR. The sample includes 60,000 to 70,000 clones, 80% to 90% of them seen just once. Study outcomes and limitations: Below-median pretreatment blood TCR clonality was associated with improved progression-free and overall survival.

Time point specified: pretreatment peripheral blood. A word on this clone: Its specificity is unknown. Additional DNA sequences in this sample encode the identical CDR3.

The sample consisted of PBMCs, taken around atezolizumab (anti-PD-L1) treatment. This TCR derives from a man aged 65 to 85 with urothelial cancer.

The CDR3 sequence: CASRQGANYEQYF. CDR3 in DNA: TGTGCCAGCCGACAGGGGGCAAACTACGAGCAGTACTTC. The gene calls are TRBV6-5 and TRBJ2-7, with 10 nucleotides matching TRBD1. Per the germline V gene, CDR1 is MNHEY and CDR2 is SVGAGI. The CDR3 runs 13 residues. Trimming cost V 8 bases and J 3 bases; bases outside gene matches: 4.